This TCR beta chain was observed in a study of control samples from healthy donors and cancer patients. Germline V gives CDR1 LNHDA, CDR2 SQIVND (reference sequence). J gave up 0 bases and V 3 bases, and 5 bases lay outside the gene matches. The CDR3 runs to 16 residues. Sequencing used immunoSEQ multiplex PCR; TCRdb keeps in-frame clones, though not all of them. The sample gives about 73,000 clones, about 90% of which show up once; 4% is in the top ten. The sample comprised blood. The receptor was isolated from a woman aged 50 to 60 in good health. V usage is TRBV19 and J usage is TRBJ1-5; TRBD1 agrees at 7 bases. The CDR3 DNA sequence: TGTGCCAGTAGTATGTACAGGGGATATAGCAATCAGCCCCAGCATTTT. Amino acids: CASSMYRGYSNQPQHF.